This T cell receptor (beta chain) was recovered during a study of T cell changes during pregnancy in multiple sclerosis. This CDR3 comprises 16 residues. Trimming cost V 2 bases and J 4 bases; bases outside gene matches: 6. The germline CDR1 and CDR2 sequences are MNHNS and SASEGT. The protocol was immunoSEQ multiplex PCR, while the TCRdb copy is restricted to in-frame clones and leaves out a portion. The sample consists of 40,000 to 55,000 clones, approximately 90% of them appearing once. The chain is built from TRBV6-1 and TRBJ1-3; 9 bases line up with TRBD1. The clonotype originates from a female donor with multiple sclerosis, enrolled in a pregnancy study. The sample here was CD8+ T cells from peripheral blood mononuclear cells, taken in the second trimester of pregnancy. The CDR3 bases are TGTGCCAGCAGTGAAAGGACAGGGGATTCCGGAAACACCATATATTTT. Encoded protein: CASSERTGDSGNTIYF.